This entry lists 28 T cell receptor beta chains sequenced from one sample in a study of shared clonotypes between healthy human individuals. Naive CD8 cells, CD45RO-negative and positively selected for CCR7, excluded terminally differentiated effector memory CD45RA+ cells. Repertoires were generated with immunoSEQ multiplex PCR, while TCRdb's copy carries only in-frame clones and drops some. The table shows hundreds of thousands of clones, with about 95% occurring only once. The material sequenced was naive CD8+ T cells sorted from blood. All receptors come from a woman aged 30 to 39 in good health.

This chain uses TRBV19 with TRBJ2-7, with TRBD1 matching 8 bases. The CDR3 length is 15 residues. Germline V lookup: CDR1 LNHDA, CDR2 SQIVND (reference sequence). The junction had 6 bases not matched to a gene; V was cut back by 3 bases and J by 2 bases. CDR3 in DNA: TGTGCCAGTAGTATGACACAGGGGGAGGCCTACGAGCAGTACTTC. It yields the protein CASSMTQGEAYEQYF.

This rearrangement joins TRBV19 to TRBJ1-3; D possibly corresponds to TRBD1 (6 bases). This CDR3 region has 16 residues. The V end was cut by 3 bases, the J end by 0 bases, with 12 bases between. CDR1 and CDR2 from the germline V gene are LNHDA and SQIVND (reference sequence). CDR3 sequence reads: CASSIAQGRSGNTIYF. The CDR3 region has the DNA TGTGCCAGTAGTATTGCACAGGGTCGCTCTGGAAACACCATATATTTT.

The rearrangement joins TRBV27 to TRBJ1-2, with a tentative D call TRBD1 (6 bases). The CDR3 consists of 14 residues. The V and J ends lost 2 bases and 8 bases respectively, with 15 bases between them. Per the germline V gene, CDR1 is MNHEY and CDR2 is SMNVEV (reference sequence). CDR3 sequence: CASSLLGGLEGYTF. For the CDR3, the DNA is TGTGCCAGCAGTTTACTGGGGGGGCTAGAGGGCTACACCTTC.

As concerns this clone: The sample holds other DNA sequences that translate to the same CDR3. This rearrangement joins TRBV27 to TRBJ2-1, with 13 bases fitting TRBD2. V lost 6 bases, J lost 7 bases, and 6 bases stayed unmatched. Looked up from germline, CDR1 is MNHEY and CDR2 is SMNVEV (reference sequence). CDR3 size: 15 residues. CDR3 sequence reads: CASSPGTSGTNEQFF. The CDR3 nucleotides are TGTGCCAGCAGCCCCGGGACTAGCGGGACTAATGAGCAGTTCTTC.

The chain has TRBV28 and TRBJ2-7; 12 nucleotides match TRBD2. J lost 5 bases, V lost 5 bases, and 4 bases had no gene match. CDR3 size: 14 residues. Per the germline V gene, CDR1 is MDHEN and CDR2 is SYDVKM. Here the CDR3 DNA reads TGTGCCAGCAGTGCGAGACTAGCGGGAGACGAGCAGTACTTC. Protein: CASSARLAGDEQYF. Full variable domain (rest looked up from reference TRBV28 and TRBJ2-7): DVKVTQSSRYLVKRTGEKVFLECVQDMDHENMFWYRQDPGLGLRLIYFSYDVKMKEKGDIPEGYSVSREKKERFSLILESASTNQTSMYLCASSARLAGDEQYFGPGTRLTVT.

The CDR3: CAIPLAGGYNEQFF. CDR3 in DNA: TGTGCCATCCCTCTAGCGGGAGGGTACAATGAGCAGTTCTTC. The gene calls are TRBV7-9 and TRBJ2-1, with 12 bases fitting TRBD2. CDR3 length: 14 residues. Losses at the gene ends were 10 bases for V and 4 bases for J; bases not matched to a gene: 5. Germline loops: CDR1 SEHNR, CDR2 FQNEAQ (reference sequence). Drawing the rest from reference TRBV7-9 and TRBJ2-1, the complete variable domain is DTGVSQNPRHKITKRGQNVTFRCDPISEHNRLYWYRQTLGQGPEFLTYFQNEAQLEKSRLLSDRFSAERPKGSFSTLEIQRTEQGDSAMYLCAIPLAGGYNEQFFGPGTRLTVL.

This clone was seen only a few times. The same CDR3 also results from other DNA sequences found in this sample. The chain joins TRBV19 to TRBJ2-3; D remains unclear. The CDR3 loop spans 11 amino acids. Germline CDR1 and CDR2: LNHDA and SQIVND (reference sequence). Trimming removed 2 bases at V and 3 bases at J, with 0 bases between. The CDR3 here is CASSITDTQYF. Written as DNA, the CDR3 is TGTGCCAGTAGTATAACAGATACGCAGTATTTT.

The V call is TRBV2, the J call TRBJ2-5; 8 bases match TRBD2. The junction had 7 bases not matched to a gene; V was cut back by 3 bases and J by 4 bases. Germline CDR1 and CDR2: SNHLY and FYNNEI. The CDR3 contains 15 residues. The CDR3 DNA sequence: TGTGCCAGCAGTGATACACTAGCGGTCCGAGAGACCCAGTACTTC. It yields the protein CASSDTLAVRETQYF.

The rearrangement joins TRBV6-1 to TRBJ2-7, with TRBD1 as a possible D gene (6 bases). Germline V gives CDR1 MNHNS, CDR2 SASEGT. The ends were cut back, 4 bases at V and 2 bases at J, with 12 bases in the middle. The CDR3 length is 14 residues. CDR3 nucleotide sequence: TGTGCCAGCAGTGTAGGGGGTCCCGCCTACGAGCAGTACTTC. Translation: CASSVGGPAYEQYF.

V and J are TRBV19 and TRBJ2-7; 8 positions match TRBD1. The CDR3 runs 16 residues. CDR1 is LNHDA and CDR2 is SQIVND in the germline V gene (reference sequence). J lost 3 bases, V lost 3 bases, and 10 bases had no gene match. The CDR3 sequence: CASSINPDREGYEQYF. In DNA, the CDR3 is TGTGCCAGTAGTATCAACCCGGACAGGGAAGGCTACGAGCAGTACTTC.

The V call is TRBV5-1, the J call TRBJ2-1, with D perhaps given as TRBD1 or TRBD2 (6 bases each). The CDR3 loop spans 15 amino acids. The V gene lost 0 bases and the J gene lost 7 bases, with 14 bases spanning the gap. Germline CDR1 SGHRS, CDR2 YFSETQ. In DNA, the CDR3 is TGCGCCAGCAGCTTGGTTCCGGGGGCGGGGAATGAGCAGTTCTTC. This translates into CASSLVPGAGNEQFF.

This clone was seen only once. CDR3 amino acids: CASTEVTLGGNEQFF. The CDR3 bases are TGTGCCAGCACGGAAGTAACGTTGGGGGGGAATGAGCAGTTCTTC. This chain uses TRBV28 with TRBJ2-1; 7 bases map to TRBD2. J lost 7 bases, V lost 7 bases, and 13 bases had no gene match. The CDR3 runs 15 residues. Germline V gives CDR1 MDHEN, CDR2 SYDVKM.

The CDR3 DNA reads as TGTGCCAGCAGCTCCAGGGGGGGATCCTACGAGCAGTACTTC. This translates into CASSSRGGSYEQYF. The V gene is TRBV13, the J gene TRBJ2-5; either TRBD1 or TRBD2 may supply D (7 bases each). The J call may be mistaken, given a closer DNA end match to TRBJ2-7. The CDR3 runs 14 residues. CDR1 and CDR2 from the germline V gene are PRHDT and FYEKMQ (reference sequence).

The chain combines TRBV13 with TRBJ2-5, with D maybe TRBD1 (6 bases). V was clipped by 7 bases and J by 0 bases, with 12 bases between them. This CDR3 region has 14 residues. Germline CDR1 is PRHDT and CDR2 is FYEKMQ (reference sequence). The CDR3 bases are TGTGCCAGCACCCCGGACAGAAACCAAGAGACCCAGTACTTC. This translates into CASTPDRNQETQYF.

As concerns this clone: Other DNA sequences in the same sample also yield this CDR3. The chain's CDR3 is CASSHGTSGSYEQYF. The CDR3 DNA sequence: TGCGCCAGCAGCCACGGGACTAGCGGCTCCTACGAGCAGTACTTC. The chain couples TRBV4-1 to TRBJ2-7; TRBD2 matches at 11 bases. CDR1 and CDR2 from the germline V gene are MGHRA and YSYEKL. With 3 bases clipped from V and 0 bases from J, the junction kept 1 base outside the gene matches. The length of the CDR3 is 15 residues.

The rearrangement links TRBV5-1 to TRBJ2-3; TRBD2 aligns across 11 bases. Trimming at V came to 4 bases and at J to 2 bases, leaving 3 bases not matched to a gene. In germline, CDR1 is SGHRS, CDR2 YFSETQ. CDR3 length: 15 residues. The CDR3 DNA is TGCGCCAGCAGCCCACTAGCGGGAGACACAGATACGCAGTATTTT. This codes for CASSPLAGDTDTQYF.

The rearrangement uses TRBV4-2 and TRBJ1-4; D gene uncertain. V was cut by 4 bases and J by 11 bases, with 14 bases left in between. Germline V lookup: CDR1 LGHNA, CDR2 YNFKEQ. The CDR3 totals 13 residues. DNA of the CDR3: TGTGCCAGCAGCCTACGGGAGGGAGAGAAACTGTTTTTT. It encodes CASSLREGEKLFF.

This clone was seen a single time. The rearrangement links TRBV5-4 to TRBJ2-7; 11 nucleotides match TRBD2. The CDR3 consists of 15 residues. V was clipped by 3 bases and J by 2 bases; unmatched bases: 4. Germline CDR1 SGHNT, CDR2 YYREEE (reference sequence). The CDR3 DNA follows: TGTGCCAGCAGCTCTACTAGCGGGGGTCCCTACGAGCAGTACTTC. Encoded protein: CASSSTSGGPYEQYF.

The CDR3, as DNA: TGTGCCAGCAGCCCCGGGACAGGGTGGGAGACCCAGTACTTC. The encoded protein is CASSPGTGWETQYF. The chain links TRBV5-8 to TRBJ2-5; 9 bases match TRBD1. The CDR3 has 14 amino acids. The J segment lost 5 bases and the V segment lost 4 bases, leaving 6 bases of the junction unmatched. The germline CDR1 and CDR2 sequences are SGHTS and YDEGEE.

V usage is TRBV7-6 and J usage is TRBJ1-1; D remains ambiguous. Trimming pared 3 bases from V and 3 bases from J, leaving 14 bases between. The CDR3 contains 15 residues. Germline lookup yields CDR1 SGHVS and CDR2 FNYEAQ. The CDR3 loop is CASSFRLGSDTEAFF. In nucleotides, the CDR3 is TGTGCCAGCAGCTTCAGACTGGGGTCGGACACTGAAGCTTTCTTT.

The chain carries TRBV14 and TRBJ2-1; D is undetermined. CDR1 and CDR2 (germline): SGHDN, FVKESK. Trimming pared 4 bases from V and 7 bases from J, leaving 11 bases between. CDR3 length: 13 residues. CDR3 amino acids: CASSLAAFNEQFF. CDR3 DNA sequence: TGTGCCAGCAGCCTCGCCGCCTTTAATGAGCAGTTCTTC.

The chain joins TRBV25-1 to TRBJ1-4; D is perhaps TRBD1 (5 bases). The CDR3 is 14 amino acids. The germline V gene has CDR1 MGHDK and CDR2 SYGVNS. Between the trimmed V and J ends, which lost 2 bases and 8 bases, there was a span of 12 bases. CDR3 in amino acids: CASSERGKREKLFF. The CDR3 DNA is TGTGCCAGCAGTGAACGGGGGAAGCGGGAAAAACTGTTTTTT. The full variable domain, rest sourced from reference TRBV25-1 and TRBJ1-4, is EADIYQTPRYLVIGTGKKITLECSQTMGHDKMYWYQQDPGMELHLIHYSYGVNSTEKGDLSSESTVSRIRTEHFPLTLESARPSHTSQYLCASSERGKREKLFFGSGTQLSVL.

The chain links TRBV9 to TRBJ1-4; no reliable D call. This CDR3 has 15 residues. The V end was cut by 0 bases, the J end by 1 base, with 7 bases between. Germline V gene lookup returns CDR1 SGDLS and CDR2 YYNGEE. The CDR3 region is CASSVEWGTNEKLFF. The CDR3 DNA sequence: TGTGCCAGCAGCGTAGAATGGGGAACTAATGAAAAACTGTTTTTT.

The chain is built from TRBV2 and TRBJ2-7; D might be TRBD1 or TRBD2, each matching 5 bases. The CDR3 spans 14 residues. V dropped 4 bases and J dropped 9 bases, with 19 bases sitting between them. Germline V gene sequence: CDR1 SNHLY, CDR2 FYNNEI. The CDR3 protein is CASSAPEGSRGQYF. The CDR3 bases are TGTGCCAGCAGTGCACCAGAGGGCTCAAGGGGGCAGTACTTC. The full variable domain, in which reference TRBV2 and TRBJ2-7 provide the parts outside the CDR3, is EPEVTQTPSHQVTQMGQEVILRCVPISNHLYFYWYRQILGQKVEFLVSFYNNEISEKSEIFDDQFSVERPDGSNFTLKIRSTKLEDSAMYFCASSAPEGSRGQYFGPGTRLTVT.

The rearrangement links TRBV2 to TRBJ2-2, with D maybe TRBD1 (5 bases). CDR3 size: 15 residues. In germline, CDR1 is SNHLY, CDR2 FYNNEI. The V and J ends lost 1 base and 6 bases respectively, with 12 bases between them. As DNA, the CDR3 is TGTGCCAGCAGTGAAGGTCAGGGCGGCGCCGGGGAGCTGTTTTTT. Its translation: CASSEGQGGAGELFF.

This chain connects TRBV29-1 to TRBJ2-7; D may match TRBD1 or TRBD2 (5 bases each). V dropped 3 bases and J dropped 3 bases, with 12 bases sitting between them. Germline values: CDR1 SQVTM, CDR2 ANQGSEA. The CDR3 spans 13 residues. CDR3 amino acids: CSVDFVGGYEQYF. The CDR3 region has the DNA TGCAGCGTTGATTTTGTTGGGGGCTACGAGCAGTACTTC.

The V call is TRBV28, the J call TRBJ2-7; TRBD1 agrees at 10 bases. After removal of 7 bases from V and 2 bases from J, the junction contained 5 bases not matched to a gene. The CDR3 covers 14 residues. Per the germline V gene, CDR1 is MDHEN and CDR2 is SYDVKM. CDR3 DNA: TGTGCCAGCACCGGACAGGGGGGAACCTACGAGCAGTACTTC. Residues: CASTGQGGTYEQYF. The whole variable domain, filled in from reference TRBV28 and TRBJ2-7, reads DVKVTQSSRYLVKRTGEKVFLECVQDMDHENMFWYRQDPGLGLRLIYFSYDVKMKEKGDIPEGYSVSREKKERFSLILESASTNQTSMYLCASTGQGGTYEQYFGPGTRLTVT.

Turning to this clone: This CDR3 is also generated by other DNA sequences in the sample. The chain recombines TRBV19 with TRBJ1-5; D unresolved. Germline CDR1 and CDR2: LNHDA and SQIVND (reference sequence). The V end was cut by 0 bases, the J end by 4 bases, with 7 bases between. This CDR3 has 14 amino acids. DNA of the CDR3: TGTGCCAGTAGTATAGACCTCGAAAATCAGCCCCAGCATTTT. Translation gives CASSIDLENQPQHF.